Described below is a single TCR beta chain sequence and its context. Donors were healthy HIV-negative adults without recently reported acute infections or vaccinations. Combining CD45RO+ cells with CCR7-negative CD45RA+ TemRA cells gave CD8 memory. This record comes from a study of shared clonotypes between healthy human individuals. Sequencing was at deep level. Data came from immunoSEQ multiplex PCR; TCRdb stores just in-frame clones and leaves some out. The sample includes 400,000 or so clones, about 96% of them seen just once. The sequenced sample was memory CD8+ T cells sorted from blood. The subset here: CD45RO+ cells pooled with CCR7-negative TemRA cells. This TCR was recovered from a man aged 25-45 years in good health.

This CDR3 reads CASRDTGYPGNTIYF. The CDR3 DNA is TGTGCCAGCAGAGATACAGGGTACCCTGGAAACACCATATATTTT. This rearrangement joins TRBV28 to TRBJ1-3, with D possibly TRBD1 on 6 matching bases. The CDR3 covers 15 residues. Germline V gives CDR1 MDHEN, CDR2 SYDVKM. The V gene lost 6 bases and the J gene lost 2 bases, with 14 bases spanning the gap.